This is a list of T cell receptor beta chains from one sample in a study of T cell responses to AZD1222 COVID-19 vaccine. Repertoires were generated with immunoSEQ multiplex PCR, while TCRdb's copy carries only in-frame clones and drops some. Here the sample spans 83,000 or so clones, roughly 90% being singletons. The material sequenced was peripheral blood, taken 28 days after the second AZD1222 dose. These receptors were obtained from an adult who received the AZD1222 COVID-19 vaccine. The CDR3 runs from the conserved cysteine through the conserved F or W. The D gene is left open where the match is weak. Size is omitted from some rows. Given values are once, few, many or a class for expanded clones.

cdr3_length,clone_size,v_call,j_call,d_call,cdr3_aa,cdr3_nt
18,-,TRBV9,TRBJ2-1,-,CASSYRTVGRGPYNEQFF,TGTGCCAGCAGCTATAGGACAGTGGGCAGGGGTCCCTACAATGAGCAGTTCTTC
14,-,TRBV6-4,TRBJ2-2,-,CASSDSTNTGELFF,TGTGCCAGCAGTGACTCGACTAACACCGGGGAGCTGTTTTTT
16,-,TRBV28,TRBJ2-7,-,CASSRSGASEPYEQYF,TGTGCCAGCAGTCGATCTGGGGCTAGCGAACCCTACGAGCAGTACTTC
13,-,TRBV27,TRBJ1-1,-,CASSLSLGTEAFF,TGTGCCAGCAGTTTATCCTTGGGAACTGAAGCTTTCTTT
16,-,TRBV7-6,TRBJ2-3,TRBD2,CASSLTSGTATDTQYF,TGTGCCAGCAGCTTAACTAGCGGGACCGCCACAGATACGCAGTATTTT
11,-,TRBV5-1,TRBJ2-5,-,CASRLQETQYF,TGCGCCAGCAGATTACAAGAGACCCAGTACTTC
13,-,TRBV19,TRBJ2-1,TRBD2,CASSASGGDEQFF,TGTGCCAGTAGTGCTAGCGGGGGGGATGAGCAGTTCTTC
14,-,TRBV19,TRBJ1-6,TRBD1,CATSPQGANSPLHF,TGTGCCACCTCACCCCAGGGGGCGAATTCACCCCTCCACTTT
18,-,TRBV4-1,TRBJ2-5,-,CASSQGDPIRQAVETQYF,TGCGCCAGCAGCCAAGGGGACCCAATACGACAGGCGGTGGAGACCCAGTACTTC
14,-,TRBV11-2,TRBJ2-1,TRBD2,CASSLGTRSVEQFF,TGTGCCAGCAGCTTAGGGACTAGGTCCGTCGAGCAGTTCTTC
14,few,TRBV2,TRBJ1-2,-,CASILQDGHYGYTF,TGTGCCAGCATCCTGCAGGACGGTCACTATGGCTACACCTTC
17,-,TRBV7-2,TRBJ1-1,-,CASSQDGPTGSNTEAFF,TGTGCCAGCAGCCAAGACGGCCCGACCGGGTCAAACACTGAAGCTTTCTTT
13,-,TRBV5-8,TRBJ1-1,-,CASSHVRRGEAFF,TGTGCCAGCAGCCACGTCCGCAGAGGGGAAGCTTTCTTT
15,-,TRBV6-2/TRBV6-3,TRBJ2-3,-,CASSLQTGSTDTQYF,TGTGCCAGCAGTCTCCAAACAGGGAGCACAGATACGCAGTATTTT
13,medium-sized,TRBV6-4,TRBJ2-1,-,CASSETYYNEQFF,TGTGCCAGCAGTGAGACTTATTACAATGAGCAGTTCTTC
14,once,TRBV6-2/TRBV6-3,TRBJ2-3,TRBD2,CASSLRGFTDTQYF,TGTGCCAGCAGTTTGCGGGGGTTCACAGATACGCAGTATTTT
13,once,TRBV28,TRBJ1-6,TRBD1,CASSLDRRSPLHF,TGTGCCAGCAGTTTGGACAGGAGATCACCCCTCCACTTT
15,-,TRBV4-2,TRBJ2-7,TRBD1,CASSQASGQGGEQYF,TGTGCCAGCAGCCAAGCTTCAGGACAGGGTGGCGAGCAGTACTTC
14,-,TRBV30,TRBJ2-2,-,CACKVTAAPGELFF,TGTGCCTGCAAGGTAACAGCGGCCCCCGGGGAGCTGTTTTTT
14,-,TRBV27,TRBJ2-1,-,CASSRGTLRGEQFF,TGTGCCAGCAGTAGAGGGACGCTGAGGGGTGAGCAGTTCTTC
14,few,TRBV14,TRBJ1-6,-,CASTYDSHNSPLHF,TGTGCCAGCACCTACGACAGTCATAATTCACCCCTCCACTTT
11,-,TRBV20-1,TRBJ1-1,-,CSARYNTEAFF,TGCAGTGCTAGGTACAACACTGAAGCTTTCTTT
14,few,TRBV7-2,TRBJ1-6,TRBD1,CASSPGQGRPPLHF,TGTGCCAGCAGTCCGGGACAGGGTCGGCCACCCCTCCACTTT
14,-,TRBV12-5,TRBJ1-1,-,CASGLPGAYTEAFF,TGTGCTAGTGGCCTCCCCGGGGCCTACACTGAAGCTTTCTTT
16,-,TRBV18,TRBJ2-3,TRBD2,CASSSLLAANTDTQYF,TGTGCCAGCTCGTCCTTACTAGCGGCTAACACAGATACGCAGTATTTT
17,-,TRBV2,TRBJ1-5,TRBD1,CASSAGQGWKSNQPQHF,TGTGCCAGCAGTGCCGGACAGGGGTGGAAAAGCAATCAGCCCCAGCATTTT
18,-,TRBV11-2,TRBJ1-1,-,CASSLAYGGTAMNTEAFF,TGTGCCAGCAGCTTAGCGTACGGGGGCACCGCTATGAACACTGAAGCTTTCTTT
15,many,TRBV28,TRBJ1-3,-,CASSPLTGSGNTIYF,TGTGCCAGCTCCCCCCTTACAGGGTCTGGAAACACCATATATTTT
17,-,TRBV19,TRBJ2-3,-,CASSIVASRGFADTQYF,TGTGCCAGTAGTATAGTAGCGTCGAGGGGTTTCGCAGATACGCAGTATTTT
15,-,TRBV2,TRBJ2-1,-,CASSGGGLSYNEQFF,TGTGCCAGCAGTGGGGGAGGACTCTCCTACAATGAGCAGTTCTTC
13,-,TRBV11-2,TRBJ1-2,-,CASSHSPQGGYTF,TGTGCCAGCAGCCACTCCCCCCAGGGTGGCTACACCTTC
15,-,TRBV27,TRBJ2-1,-,CASSGDIGYFNEQFF,TGTGCCAGCAGTGGGGACATTGGGTATTTCAATGAGCAGTTCTTC
14,-,TRBV5-1,TRBJ2-5,TRBD1,CASSLGDRAETQYF,TGCGCCAGCAGCTTGGGGGACAGGGCCGAGACCCAGTACTTC
16,-,TRBV5-1,TRBJ2-2,TRBD1,CASSSNTGAGTGELFF,TGCGCCAGCAGCTCCAATACAGGGGCGGGCACCGGGGAGCTGTTTTTT
13,once,TRBV5-1,TRBJ2-1,TRBD1,CASSFTDRGEQFF,TGCGCCAGCAGCTTCACCGACAGGGGGGAGCAGTTCTTC
14,-,TRBV4-1,TRBJ2-3,-,CASSQVAGTDTQYF,TGCGCCAGCAGCCAAGTCGCGGGTACAGATACGCAGTATTTT
16,-,TRBV25-1,TRBJ2-6,TRBD1,CASSWTGMSGANVLTF,TGTGCCAGCAGCTGGACAGGGATGTCTGGGGCCAACGTCCTGACTTTC
16,-,TRBV5-1,TRBJ2-1,-,CASSLRQDSRYNEQFF,TGCGCCAGCAGCCTGAGACAGGATTCGAGGTACAATGAGCAGTTCTTC
17,-,TRBV5-1,TRBJ2-3,-,CASSLAPGGGGPDTQYF,TGCGCCAGCAGCTTGGCCCCAGGAGGCGGAGGCCCAGATACGCAGTATTTT
17,-,TRBV9,TRBJ1-1,TRBD1,CASSLLRQGRANTEAFF,TGTGCCAGCAGCCTGCTGCGACAGGGGAGGGCGAACACTGAAGCTTTCTTT
14,-,TRBV5-1,TRBJ2-2,-,CASSFGSNTGELFF,TGCGCCAGCAGCTTTGGGTCGAACACCGGGGAGCTGTTTTTT
18,-,TRBV15,TRBJ1-6,-,CATSSSRGGGGYNSPLHF,TGTGCCACCAGCAGTTCCAGAGGGGGGGGCGGTTATAATTCACCCCTCCACTTT
12,few,TRBV9,TRBJ2-7,-,CASSSRGYEQYF,TGTGCCAGCAGCTCCCGGGGTTACGAGCAGTACTTC
16,-,TRBV2,TRBJ2-2,TRBD2,CASRGTSGRGTGELFF,TGTGCCAGCAGGGGGACTAGCGGGAGGGGGACCGGGGAGCTGTTTTTT
13,-,TRBV10-2,TRBJ2-5,-,CASSETSQETQYF,TGCGCCAGCAGTGAGACGAGCCAAGAGACCCAGTACTTC
17,-,TRBV4-1,TRBJ2-6,-,CASSQGRSFSGANVLTF,TGCGCCAGCAGCCAAGGGAGGTCCTTCTCTGGGGCCAACGTCCTGACTTTC
14,-,TRBV5-1,TRBJ2-3,-,CASWPTAGGYTQYF,TGCGCCAGCTGGCCCACGGCGGGCGGGTATACGCAGTATTTT
15,-,TRBV11-2,TRBJ1-1,-,CASSLPRGEDTEAFF,TGTGCCAGCAGCTTACCCAGGGGTGAGGACACTGAAGCTTTCTTT
18,-,TRBV9,TRBJ1-2,TRBD1,CASSVVPTGGPSNYGYTF,TGTGCCAGCAGCGTAGTCCCGACAGGGGGCCCCTCTAACTATGGCTACACCTTC
15,-,TRBV24-1,TRBJ1-5,-,CATSVGGKVNQPQHF,TGTGCCACCAGTGTGGGGGGGAAGGTCAATCAGCCCCAGCATTTT
14,-,TRBV24-1,TRBJ2-7,-,CATSVGKSLCEQYF,TGTGCCACCAGTGTAGGGAAATCTCTCTGCGAGCAGTACTTC
16,-,TRBV7-9,TRBJ1-3,-,CASSLVLTLSGNTIYF,TGTGCCAGCAGCTTAGTCCTGACACTCTCTGGAAACACCATATATTTT
13,-,TRBV7-9,TRBJ1-1,-,CASSAQGGTEAFF,TGTGCCAGCAGCGCACAGGGAGGGACTGAAGCTTTCTTT